Included here is one T cell receptor (beta chain) sequence, with context. This clonotype has a handful of counts. Its antigen has not been determined. Base-call qualities are not available, and no considerably larger clone is one nucleotide away. This record comes from a study of T-cell memory formation after mild COVID-19 (dated by TCRdb to the early 2020s). Some background on the complete study: TCR sequence clusters from the two donors were largely donor specific. Longitudinal TCRalpha and TCRbeta repertoire sequencing tracked T-cell clones expanding and contracting after mild COVID-19 in a couple of donors. Two young, previously healthy adult volunteers made up the cohort, one male and one female.

Ficoll-Paque density gradient centrifugation was used to isolate PBMCs. V and J are truncated by 6 bases and 2 bases respectively, leaving an intervening sequence of 5 bases. There are 11 amino acids in the CDR3, from cysteine to phenylalanine inclusive. The retained sequence is limited to the CDR3, 33 bases, with the frame set at the first base. CDR1 is given as ENHRY and CDR2 as SYGVKD, both from the germline V gene. Results the study describes overall, beyond this receptor: Only a couple of mild cases were covered by the study, and larger cohorts that include severe cases with pre-infection samples were considered necessary. Contracting CD4+ clones appeared mostly in the CM and EM memory subsets, whereas CD8+ clones were enriched in EMRA. The detection of some responding clones in pre-infection memory suggests that pre-existing cross-reactive memory T cells joined the SARS-CoV-2 response. From day 15 to 85, contracting clones showed balanced CD4/CD8 phenotypes, whereas a second wave of clones that expanded from day 15 to 37 leaned towards CD4+. SARS-CoV-2 specificity was not confirmed for the second-wave clones peaking on day 37.

TCRdb records Illumina NovaSeq 6000 as the sequencer. TCRalpha and TCRbeta cDNA libraries were constructed by 5'RACE with constant-segment primers, with sample barcodes and unique molecular identifiers being introduced. Trizol reagent was used to extract RNA from every sample. Libraries were amplified in two PCR steps, with a second sample barcode and Illumina TruSeq adapters added in the second step. Sequencing of libraries was performed on an Illumina NovaSeq with 2 x 150 bp paired-end reads. Per the authors' processing: With migec v1.2.7, reads were demultiplexed and then collapsed into UMI-guided consensus sequences. Using mixcr v2.1.11, UMI consensuses were aligned to TRA and TRB V and J templates and then assembled into clonotypes. Clonotypes were classified as expanded or contracted when called significant by both edgeR and NoisET, with noise models trained on biological replicates. For edgeR calls, a false discovery rate-adjusted p below 0.01 and a log2 fold-change threshold of 1 were applied. As an exploratory analysis of dynamics, max-normalized trajectories of the 1000 most abundant clonotypes were examined by PCA with hierarchical clustering. Each responding clone was given a CD4 or CD8 phenotype based on the CD4+ and CD8+ repertoires, which had been sequenced separately. TCRdb reworked the public reads: Q25 trimming with fastp, MiXCR clone assembly, productive beta chains retained. Each record represents a unique CDR3 protein, reported with the most common genes and DNA among its rows. TCRdb's processing, not the study's, gives the V and J calls here. This sample gives hundreds of thousands of distinct CDR3 sequences in total; roughly 22% of them show up just once. 7.5% to 9.5% of the sample is taken by the ten largest.

Sequences were obtained from PBMCs or a T cell subset sorted from them (not recorded which). The sequence is built from TRBV10-3 and TRBJ2-7; no confident D gene assignment can be made. This receptor was identified in an adult woman who had mild COVID-19 (a few samples of this study predate the infection). The sample titles of this study are shuffled in the database, so cell type and time point are left out; the donor was told from shared clones. The bases read TGTGCCATCAGCGTAGCCTACGAGCAGTACTTC. Its translation reads: CAISVAYEQYF.